Below, 10 T cell receptor beta chains from the same sample are listed, as sequenced in a study of OX40 agonist ivuxolimab in advanced cancers. Profiling relied on immunoSEQ multiplex PCR, and the TCRdb table lists in-frame clones only, not all of them. The table lists some 90,000 clones, approximately 89% of them singletons. The specimen was CD4+ or CD8+ T cells sorted from blood, collected in a trial of the OX40 agonist ivuxolimab. These receptors were taken from an adult with an advanced solid tumor such as melanoma, head and neck, liver or kidney cancer.

This clone came up a few times. The CDR3 region is CSARRFDGYTF. CDR3 in DNA: TGCAGTGCTAGACGGTTTGATGGCTACACCTTC. The rearrangement uses TRBV20-1 and TRBJ1-2; D gene uncertain. V dropped 2 bases and J dropped 6 bases, with 7 bases sitting between them. The germline V gene has CDR1 DFQATT and CDR2 SNEGSKA (reference sequence). The CDR3 is 11 residues long.

CDR3: CASSLDSLREQYV. CDR3 nucleotide sequence: TGTGCCAGCAGCTTAGACTCCCTCCGCGAGCAGTACGTC. V is TRBV7-7 and J is TRBJ2-7; D is undetermined. Germline V gene lookup returns CDR1 SSHAT and CDR2 FNYEAQ (reference sequence). This CDR3 comprises 13 residues. The ends were cut back, 1 base at V and 6 bases at J, with 10 bases in the middle.

This clone is a singleton in its sample. The V and J genes are TRBV6-6 and TRBJ1-1; D is perhaps TRBD1 (6 bases). Trimming left V 6 bases short and J 11 bases short, with 16 bases between. The length of the CDR3 is 12 residues. Germline V gene lookup returns CDR1 MNHNY and CDR2 SVGAGI (reference sequence). This chain's CDR3 is CASSPVGGPAFF. CDR3 sequence (DNA): TGTGCCAGCAGCCCCGTGGGGGGCCCGGCTTTCTTT.

This rearrangement joins TRBV2 to TRBJ1-1; D perhaps matches TRBD1 (6 bases). The V end lost 7 bases, the J end lost 3 bases, and 15 bases lay between the germline ends. Germline V gene lookup returns CDR1 SNHLY and CDR2 FYNNEI. The CDR3 spans 14 residues. The CDR3 is CASTSGQSYTEAFF. CDR3 nucleotide sequence: TGTGCCAGCACCTCCGGACAGAGCTACACTGAAGCTTTCTTT.

The rearrangement links TRBV7-3 to TRBJ2-1; 8 positions match TRBD1. V lost 4 bases, J lost 8 bases, and 7 bases stayed unmatched. Germline V lookup: CDR1 SGHTA, CDR2 FQGTGA. The CDR3 runs to 14 residues. CDR3 bases: TGTGCCAGCAGCTCGCGACAGGGGTGGGATGAGCAGTTCTTC. Protein sequence: CASSSRQGWDEQFF.

The genes are TRBV6-6 and TRBJ1-5; TRBD1 might be the D (5 bases). V gave up 6 bases and J gave up 6 bases, with 21 bases separating them. Germline CDR1 MNHNY, CDR2 SVGAGI (reference sequence). CDR3 size: 16 residues. The CDR3 protein is CASSLNSVGRGQPQHF. DNA for the CDR3: TGTGCCAGCAGCCTGAATTCAGTGGGACGGGGTCAGCCCCAGCATTTT.

The chain is built from TRBV7-9 and TRBJ1-2; D not resolved. V gave up 0 bases and J gave up 6 bases, with 11 bases separating them. Germline V gene lookup returns CDR1 SEHNR and CDR2 FQNEAQ (reference sequence). The CDR3 spans 14 residues. The CDR3 region is CASSLAAAVDGYTF. As DNA, the CDR3 is TGTGCCAGCAGCTTAGCGGCAGCAGTCGATGGCTACACCTTC.

The CDR3 region has the DNA TGTGCCAGCAGCGGGGACGGAGCCGTTGATACTGAAGCTTTCTTT. Protein product: CASSGDGAVDTEAFF. The chain employs TRBV11-3 and TRBJ1-1; a weak D match, TRBD1 (5 bases). This CDR3 spans 15 amino acids. Germline V gene lookup returns CDR1 SGHNT and CDR2 YENEEA. V shed 5 bases and J shed 5 bases, with 18 bases lying between them.

This chain links TRBV6-5 with TRBJ2-1, with TRBD2 matching 14 bases. CDR1 is MNHEY and CDR2 is SVGAGI in the germline V gene. With V trimmed by 6 bases and J by 8 bases, 6 bases remained unmatched. There are 15 residues in the CDR3. The CDR3 coding sequence is TGTGCCAGCAGAGGGACTAGCGGGAGTATCTATGAGCAGTTCTTC. Its translation: CASRGTSGSIYEQFF.

This rearrangement joins TRBV10-1 to TRBJ2-3; TRBD2 is a possible D gene (5 bases). The CDR3 is made up of 12 amino acids. The germline CDR1 and CDR2 sequences are WNHNN and SYGVQD (reference sequence). The V gene lost 5 bases and the J gene lost 4 bases, with 7 bases spanning the gap. In nucleotides, the CDR3 is TGCGCCAGCAGTAAGGGAGCAGATACGCAGTATTTT. This gives the protein CASSKGADTQYF.